The 26 T cell receptor beta chains below were found in one sample sequenced in a study of T cell changes during pregnancy in multiple sclerosis. Profiling relied on immunoSEQ multiplex PCR, and the TCRdb table lists in-frame clones only, not all of them. The data show fewer than 60,000 clones, 92% seen once. The source material was CD4+ T cells from peripheral blood mononuclear cells, sampled after pregnancy. These receptors were taken from a female donor with multiple sclerosis, enrolled in a pregnancy study.

The chain carries TRBV7-3 and TRBJ1-1; 7 bases match TRBD1. The V and J ends lost 3 bases and 0 bases, in that order; junction bases with no gene match: 7. Germline CDR1 and CDR2: SGHTA and FQGTGA. The CDR3 runs to 16 residues. The CDR3 DNA follows: TGTGCCAGCAGCTTCCAGACAGGGCTCATGAACACTGAAGCTTTCTTT. Protein sequence: CASSFQTGLMNTEAFF.

The rearrangement links TRBV9 to TRBJ1-1; 9 bases match TRBD1. The CDR3 is 15 residues long. Germline lookup yields CDR1 SGDLS and CDR2 YYNGEE. V lost 3 bases and J lost 6; bases outside the gene matches: 9. CDR3 in amino acids: CASSAPDRGSAEAFF. CDR3 DNA: TGTGCCAGCAGCGCACCGGACAGGGGATCCGCTGAAGCTTTCTTT. The whole variable domain, filled in from reference TRBV9 and TRBJ1-1, reads DSGVTQTPKHLITATGQRVTLRCSPRSGDLSVYWYQQSLDQGLQFLIQYYNGEERAKGNILERFSAQQFPDLHSELNLSSLELGDSALYFCASSAPDRGSAEAFFGQGTRLTVV.

The chain has TRBV19 and TRBJ2-2, with D perhaps matching TRBD2 (7 bases). The CDR3 is 17 amino acids. Germline assignment: CDR1 LNHDA and CDR2 SQIVND (reference sequence). The V and J ends lost 2 bases and 0 bases respectively, with 13 bases between them. The CDR3 sequence: CASSILAGASNTGELFF. DNA for the CDR3: TGTGCCAGTAGTATATTGGCGGGGGCCTCGAACACCGGGGAGCTGTTTTTT.

The chain has TRBV7-2 and TRBJ1-3; D is possibly TRBD1 (5 bases). Per the germline V gene, CDR1 is SGHTA and CDR2 is FQGNSA. V lost 0 bases and J lost 3, with 6 bases in between. The CDR3 sequence is 14 residues long. DNA of the CDR3: TGTGCCAGCAGCTTAGCCGGGGGTGGAAACACCATATATTTT. Translated: CASSLAGGGNTIYF.

The chain is built from TRBV29-1 and TRBJ2-7; D ambiguous. V gave up 7 bases and J gave up 3 bases, with 13 bases separating them. This CDR3 comprises 12 residues. The germline V gene has CDR1 SQVTM and CDR2 ANQGSEA. This CDR3 is CSATGSLYEQYF. The CDR3, as DNA: TGCAGCGCCACCGGGTCCCTCTACGAGCAGTACTTC.

The chain joins TRBV18 to TRBJ1-1; TRBD1 aligns across 10 bases. CDR1 is KGHSH, CDR2 LQKENI, per germline. The CDR3 runs 17 residues. After removal of 4 bases from V and 5 bases from J, the junction contained 13 bases not matched to a gene. The CDR3 nucleotides read TGTGCCAGCTCACGCGACAGGGGGCGGGATGGACGAACTGAAGCTTTCTTT. Residues: CASSRDRGRDGRTEAFF.

The V call is TRBV2, the J call TRBJ1-6; 7 bases map to TRBD1. The V gene end was trimmed by 3 bases and the J gene end by 8 bases; junction bases not matched to a gene: 13. The CDR3 runs to 17 residues. Germline V gene lookup returns CDR1 SNHLY and CDR2 FYNNEI. CDR3 DNA sequence: TGTGCCAGCAGTGATAGCAGGGGGTTTTTGAGGGATTCACCCCTCCACTTT. It yields the protein CASSDSRGFLRDSPLHF.

The chain is built from TRBV18 and TRBJ1-2; 7 bases line up with TRBD1. V dropped 3 bases and J dropped 8; count of bases not matched to a gene: 6. CDR3 length: 13 residues. Germline V gene lookup returns CDR1 KGHSH and CDR2 LQKENI. The CDR3 DNA is TGTGCCAGCTCACCTGAGGGGGCTGTGGGCTACACCTTC. This gives the protein CASSPEGAVGYTF. Based on the CDR3 plus reference TRBV18 and TRBJ1-2, the full variable domain is NAGVMQNPRHLVRRRGQEARLRCSPMKGHSHVYWYRQLPEEGLKFMVYLQKENIIDESGMPKERFSAEFPKEGPSILRIQQVVRGDSAAYFCASSPEGAVGYTFGSGTRLTVV.

This clone has a handful of counts. This chain joins TRBV10-3 and TRBJ1-2; 10 bases map to TRBD1. The CDR3 totals 16 residues. Germline loops: CDR1 ENHRY, CDR2 SYGVKD. V was clipped by 0 bases and J by 4 bases; unmatched bases: 5. The CDR3 reads CAISESGTGVSYGYTF. Written as DNA, the CDR3 is TGTGCCATCAGTGAGTCGGGGACAGGGGTAAGCTATGGCTACACCTTC.

The V gene is TRBV18, the J gene TRBJ2-3; the match to TRBD1 covers 9 bases. Per the germline V gene, CDR1 is KGHSH and CDR2 is LQKENI. The CDR3 covers 15 residues. Trimming removed 2 bases from V and 6 bases from J; junction bases left unmatched: 6. The CDR3 sequence is CASSPVADRGDTQYF. In DNA form, the CDR3 reads TGTGCCAGCTCACCAGTTGCGGACAGGGGTGATACGCAGTATTTT.

This chain uses TRBV5-4 with TRBJ1-1, with unresolved D. From germline, CDR1 is SGHNT and CDR2 YYREEE (reference sequence). Trimming removed 1 base at V and 8 bases at J, with 9 bases between. The CDR3 has 12 amino acids. CDR3 amino acids: CASSLNTDEAFF. The DNA of the CDR3 is TGTGCCAGCAGCTTGAATACAGACGAAGCTTTCTTT.

This chain uses TRBV4-2 with TRBJ1-1, with 7 positions matching TRBD1. V was clipped by 3 bases and J by 1 base; unmatched bases: 5. The CDR3 has 15 amino acids. CDR1 and CDR2 (germline): LGHNA, YNFKEQ. CDR3: CASSQGQSGNTEAFF. The CDR3 DNA follows: TGTGCCAGCAGCCAGGGACAGTCCGGGAACACTGAAGCTTTCTTT.

The chain employs TRBV5-4 and TRBJ2-7; no clear D gene. Germline CDR1 SGHNT, CDR2 YYREEE (reference sequence). V lost 4 bases to trimming and J lost 2 bases, with 16 bases between them. The CDR3 sequence is 15 residues long. CDR3 amino acids: CASSPASGFTYEQYF. The CDR3 DNA reads as TGTGCCAGCAGCCCGGCATCCGGGTTTACCTACGAGCAGTACTTC.

The chain combines TRBV6-1 with TRBJ2-2; 10 bases fit TRBD1. The V segment lost 4 bases and the J segment 2 bases; nucleotides outside the gene matches: 10. Germline V gives CDR1 MNHNS, CDR2 SASEGT. CDR3 length: 18 residues. CDR3 amino acids: CASSVSTGGSVNTGELFF. The CDR3 DNA is TGTGCCAGCAGTGTCTCGACAGGGGGCTCCGTCAACACCGGGGAGCTGTTTTTT.

V and J are TRBV7-6 and TRBJ1-2; 7 bases are a match to TRBD1. Germline CDR1 reads SGHVS; CDR2 reads FNYEAQ. After removal of 5 bases from V and 2 bases from J, the junction contained 5 bases not matched to a gene. This CDR3 comprises 14 residues. The CDR3 is CASSPGDRNYGYTF. CDR3 DNA sequence: TGTGCCAGCAGCCCGGGGGACAGAAACTATGGCTACACCTTC.

The gene calls are TRBV11-3 and TRBJ1-1; 8 nucleotides match TRBD1. V lost 4 bases, J lost 8 bases, and 6 bases stayed unmatched. The CDR3 spans 13 residues. Per germline, CDR1 SGHNT and CDR2 YENEEA. The CDR3: CASSSQGGREAFF. CDR3 in DNA: TGTGCCAGCAGCTCACAGGGGGGAAGGGAAGCTTTCTTT.

This clone appeared once. This chain links TRBV10-3 with TRBJ2-5; weak D call: TRBD2 (5 bases). V lost 2 bases and J 6 bases, leaving 13 bases between the germline ends. This CDR3 has 14 residues. Looked up from germline, CDR1 is ENHRY and CDR2 is SYGVKD. CDR3 DNA: TGTGCCATCAGTGAGCGAGGGTCCGACCAGACCCAGTACTTC. Protein sequence: CAISERGSDQTQYF.

This clone was observed once. V gene TRBV5-4 combines with J gene TRBJ1-1; 10 bases map to TRBD1. Germline loops: CDR1 SGHNT, CDR2 YYREEE (reference sequence). V was pared by 4 bases and J by 1 base, with 4 bases of the junction left unmatched. This CDR3 spans 15 amino acids. In DNA, the CDR3 is TGTGCCAGCAGCCGCGGACAGGGGGAGAACACTGAAGCTTTCTTT. This encodes CASSRGQGENTEAFF.

This sequence joins TRBV9 and TRBJ2-7; 10 bases line up with TRBD1. This CDR3 is built from 14 residues. From germline, CDR1 is SGDLS and CDR2 YYNGEE. The J segment lost 5 bases and the V segment lost 0 bases, leaving 2 bases of the junction unmatched. The CDR3 loop is CASSVETGGDEQYF. The CDR3 coding sequence is TGTGCCAGCAGCGTAGAGACAGGGGGCGACGAGCAGTACTTC.

The chain employs TRBV30 and TRBJ2-5; TRBD2 matches at 9 bases. V lost 4 bases, J lost 5 bases, and 8 bases stayed unmatched. Germline V gene sequence: CDR1 GTSNPN, CDR2 SVGIG (reference sequence). This CDR3 comprises 14 residues. The CDR3 reads CAWNLLAGSETQYF. CDR3 DNA: TGTGCCTGGAATCTCCTAGCGGGGTCCGAGACCCAGTACTTC.

This clone occurred once. The genes are TRBV6-5 and TRBJ2-5; D uncertain. From germline, CDR1 is MNHEY and CDR2 SVGAGI. The CDR3 is 11 amino acids. Between the trimmed V and J ends, which lost 5 bases and 4 bases, there was a span of 5 bases. The CDR3 protein is CASSPGETQYF. The CDR3 nucleotides are TGTGCCAGCAGTCCGGGAGAGACCCAGTACTTC.

V gene TRBV6-6 combines with J gene TRBJ1-1; D is undetermined. The CDR3 extends over 15 amino acids. V was trimmed by 2 bases and J by 3 bases, leaving 13 bases between them. Germline loops: CDR1 MNHNY, CDR2 SVGAGI (reference sequence). The CDR3 loop reads CASSYPPYGDTEAFF. The DNA for the CDR3 is TGTGCCAGCAGTTACCCGCCATACGGGGACACTGAAGCTTTCTTT.

The V call is TRBV4-3, the J call TRBJ2-5, with 9 bases aligning to TRBD1. The germline gives CDR1 LGHNA, CDR2 YSLEER. The CDR3 totals 17 residues. J lost 5 bases, V lost 0 bases, and 10 bases had no gene match. CDR3 in DNA: TGCGCCAGCAGCCAAGAGGGGACAGGGAGGCTCAGGGAGACCCAGTACTTC. It specifies CASSQEGTGRLRETQYF.

The rearrangement links TRBV7-3 to TRBJ1-4; a weak D match, TRBD1 (5 bases). Germline CDR1 SGHTA, CDR2 FQGTGA. CDR3 length: 18 residues. Trimming left V 4 bases short and J 0 bases short, with 18 bases between. As DNA, the CDR3 is TGTGCCAGCAGCTCGATCAGGGTTTTCGTCGCAACTAATGAAAAACTGTTTTTT. Its translation is CASSSIRVFVATNEKLFF.

J is TRBJ2-2 and V is TRBV7-2; 14 nucleotides match TRBD2. The CDR3 is 19 amino acids. The junction had 12 bases not matched to a gene; V was cut back by 5 bases and J by 4 bases. The germline V gene has CDR1 SGHTA and CDR2 FQGNSA. In nucleotides, the CDR3 is TGTGCCAGCAGCCGATTTAGGACTAGCGGGGGGATAGGCACCGGGGAGCTGTTTTTT. Encoded protein: CASSRFRTSGGIGTGELFF.

The chain couples TRBV10-1 to TRBJ2-5; 10 positions agree with TRBD2. The V gene's germline CDR1 is WNHNN and CDR2 SYGVQD (reference sequence). This CDR3 spans 16 amino acids. V gave up 2 bases and J gave up 5 bases; unmatched junction bases: 8. CDR3 sequence (DNA): TGCGCCAGCAGTGAGGTTAGTCTAGCGGGGGTGGAGACCCAGTACTTC. Its translation: CASSEVSLAGVETQYF.